This TCR beta chain was captured by sequencing in a study of lymphopenia after photon versus proton radiotherapy. Study-wide results and limits: Larger post-nadir TCR diversity loss correlated inversely with survival in deceased patients. Photon-treated patients lost naive T cells and TCR diversity; proton-treated stayed stable. Better survival with proton therapy was suggested as possible, not demonstrated. Post-nadir diversity loss with photons came from oligoclonal expansion, particularly CD8+ Temra cells.

Assay used: immunoSEQ multiplex PCR; TCRdb lists only in-frame clones, some missing. Among approximately 30,000 clones listed, 94% were seen once. Regarding this clone: What it recognizes is unknown.

Between the trimmed V and J ends, which lost 0 bases and 3 bases, there was a span of 14 bases. Germline lookup yields CDR1 SGHTA and CDR2 FQGNSA. This CDR3 is 16 amino acids long. Sequenced material: peripheral blood, taken from a patient treated with photon-based radiotherapy. This sequence joins TRBV7-2 and TRBJ1-2; D uncertain. This receptor was identified in a woman in her 50s with cholangiocarcinoma. This CDR3 reads CASSLAYRGNYYGYTF. The CDR3 region has the DNA TGTGCCAGCAGCTTAGCGTACCGAGGTAACTACTATGGCTACACCTTC.